The 16 T cell receptor beta chains listed next were all sequenced from one sample in a study of blood T cell repertoires in COVID-19. The protocol was immunoSEQ multiplex PCR, while the TCRdb copy is restricted to in-frame clones and leaves out a portion. The repertoire consists of roughly 260,000 clones, with more than 90% occurring once and the leading ten covering 2.5% to 3%. Sequencing used peripheral blood. The source is a person under 35 with COVID-19, enrolled during active disease.

The rearrangement joins TRBV19 to TRBJ2-2; D unclear. Germline V gene lookup returns CDR1 LNHDA and CDR2 SQIVND (reference sequence). The CDR3 runs to 12 residues. V lost 6 bases, J lost 6 bases, and 8 bases lay in between. The CDR3 loop reads CASSPFPGELFF. As DNA, the CDR3 is TGTGCCAGTAGCCCATTCCCCGGGGAGCTGTTTTTT.

V and J are TRBV5-4 and TRBJ2-2; D is perhaps TRBD2 (6 bases). The CDR3 contains 15 residues. V gave up 4 bases and J gave up 6 bases, with 16 bases separating them. Germline loops: CDR1 SGHNT, CDR2 YYREEE (reference sequence). The CDR3 DNA sequence: TGTGCCAGCAGCCCCGGTCGGGAGTGGCCCGGGGAGCTGTTTTTT. Its protein is CASSPGREWPGELFF.

The chain carries TRBV6-5 and TRBJ1-1; 7 bases are shared with TRBD1. CDR1 and CDR2 from the germline V gene are MNHEY and SVGAGI. The CDR3 length is 13 residues. V dropped 3 bases and J dropped 7; count of bases not matched to a gene: 5. This CDR3 reads CASSYVAGGEAFF. DNA for the CDR3: TGTGCCAGCAGTTATGTGGCAGGGGGTGAAGCTTTCTTT.

This clone appeared a few times. The chain has TRBV11-2 and TRBJ2-7; D might be TRBD2 (6 bases). The CDR3 covers 13 residues. Germline V gene lookup returns CDR1 SGHAT and CDR2 FQNNGV. V shed 4 bases and J shed 7 bases, with 14 bases lying between them. The DNA for the CDR3 is TGTGCCAGCAGCTCCGACGCCGGGGGAGAGCAGTACTTC. This gives the protein CASSSDAGGEQYF.

This rearrangement joins TRBV19 to TRBJ2-1, with 7 bases matching TRBD2. CDR1 is LNHDA and CDR2 is SQIVND in the germline V gene (reference sequence). The ends lost 8 bases at V and 0 bases at J; junction bases unmatched: 10. The CDR3 runs to 16 residues. CDR3 nucleotides: TGTGCCAGTGGGGAGGGACGCCGGAGCTCCTACAATGAGCAGTTCTTC. Protein sequence: CASGEGRRSSYNEQFF.

Concerning this clone: Other DNA sequences from this sample encode an identical CDR3 as well. Here the CDR3 reads CASSITGYSNQPQHF. The DNA for the CDR3 is TGTGCCAGTAGTATAACGGGTTATAGCAATCAGCCCCAGCATTTT. This sequence joins TRBV19 and TRBJ1-5; D ambiguous. V shed 2 bases and J shed 0 bases, with 8 bases lying between them. The CDR3 length is 15 residues. CDR1 LNHDA and CDR2 SQIVND come from the germline V gene (reference sequence).

The V and J genes are TRBV7-6 and TRBJ2-3, with 7 positions matching TRBD2. The CDR3 is 16 amino acids. Germline CDR1 reads SGHVS; CDR2 reads FNYEAQ. V lost 7 bases to trimming and J lost 1 base; unmatched junction nucleotides: 11. The CDR3: CASKASGPSGTDTQYF. CDR3 nucleotide sequence: TGTGCCAGCAAGGCTAGCGGTCCTAGCGGCACAGATACGCAGTATTTT.

The genes are TRBV5-1 and TRBJ2-2; possibly TRBD2 for D (6 bases). V was cut by 4 bases and J by 7 bases, with 14 bases left in between. Per germline, CDR1 SGHRS and CDR2 YFSETQ. CDR3 length: 14 residues. The CDR3: CASSGGGRGGELFF. The CDR3 DNA reads as TGCGCCAGCAGCGGAGGAGGGAGAGGCGGGGAGCTGTTTTTT. Together with reference TRBV5-1 and TRBJ2-2, the CDR3 gives the full variable domain: KAGVTQTPRYLIKTRGQQVTLSCSPISGHRSVSWYQQTPGQGLQFLFEYFSETQRNKGNFPGRFSGRQFSNSRSEMNVSTLELGDSALYLCASSGGGRGGELFFGEGSRLTVL.

The gene calls are TRBV27 and TRBJ2-1; 10 bases agree with TRBD2. CDR3 length: 15 residues. V trimming: 7 bases; J trimming: 8 bases; junction bases outside the gene matches: 11. Germline CDR1 is MNHEY and CDR2 is SMNVEV (reference sequence). The chain's CDR3 is CASTRGASGSDEQFF. The CDR3, as DNA: TGTGCCAGCACTCGGGGGGCTAGCGGGAGTGATGAGCAGTTCTTC.

The rearrangement joins TRBV13 to TRBJ1-2, with TRBD1 matching 9 bases. Germline V CDR1 and CDR2: PRHDT, FYEKMQ (reference sequence). The V and J ends lost 5 bases and 3 bases, in that order; junction bases with no gene match: 7. The length of the CDR3 is 15 residues. The CDR3 region is CASSERDRADYGYTF. In nucleotides, the CDR3 is TGTGCCAGCAGCGAACGGGACAGGGCGGACTATGGCTACACCTTC.

The genes are TRBV6-5 and TRBJ2-7; TRBD2 aligns across 9 bases. CDR1 MNHEY and CDR2 SVGAGI come from the germline V gene. V lost 5 bases and J lost 1; bases outside the gene matches: 6. The CDR3 runs to 15 residues. CDR3 coding DNA: TGTGCCAGCAGTCATCCGCGGGAGGGGTCCTACGAGCAGTACTTC. It codes for CASSHPREGSYEQYF.

The genes are TRBV5-1 and TRBJ2-3, with D tentatively TRBD2 (6 bases). This CDR3 comprises 15 residues. Trimming cost V 5 bases and J 0 bases, with 13 bases left between them. Germline V CDR1 and CDR2: SGHRS, YFSETQ. The CDR3 coding sequence is TGCGCCAGCAGTCTCACGGGGACTAGCACAGATACGCAGTATTTT. Encoded protein: CASSLTGTSTDTQYF.

This clone has only one observation. The junction departs from germline at one end; a sequencing error may be responsible. This chain links TRBV25-1 with TRBJ2-7; TRBD2 is a possible D gene (5 bases). The CDR3 is made up of 15 amino acids. Germline values: CDR1 MGHDK, CDR2 SYGVNS. This CDR3 reads CASSERIGGRDERYF. In DNA, the CDR3 is TGTGCCAGCAGTGAAAGGATCGGAGGACGCGACGAGCGGTACTTC.

This chain joins TRBV27 and TRBJ1-4; D remains ambiguous. V lost 5 bases and J 3 bases, leaving 7 bases between the germline ends. Germline assignment: CDR1 MNHEY and CDR2 SMNVEV (reference sequence). The CDR3 covers 13 residues. The CDR3 reads CASSPVANEKLFF. The DNA of the CDR3 is TGTGCCAGCAGTCCGGTTGCTAATGAAAAACTGTTTTTT.

The genes are TRBV24-1 and TRBJ2-1, with no clear D. CDR3 length equals 14 residues. The V gene's germline CDR1 is KGHDR and CDR2 SFDVKD. V lost 4 bases, J lost 4 bases, and 10 bases lay in between. CDR3 loop: CATSEADPYNEQFF. In DNA, the CDR3 is TGTGCCACCAGTGAGGCGGATCCGTACAATGAGCAGTTCTTC.

This sequence joins TRBV10-1 and TRBJ1-1; tentative D call: TRBD1 (6 bases). Trimming took off 4 bases at V and 0 bases at J, with 9 bases between the two ends. Germline CDR1 and CDR2: WNHNN and SYGVQD (reference sequence). CDR3 length equals 14 residues. CDR3 region: CASSAAGVNTEAFF. The CDR3, as DNA: TGCGCCAGCAGTGCGGCAGGGGTGAACACTGAAGCTTTCTTT.